The 28 T cell receptor beta chains in this list originate from one sample, sequenced in a study of T-cell memory formation after mild COVID-19. TCRdb reprocessed the 5' RACE reads via MiXCR and lists one record per CDR3 protein. Of 400,000 to 450,000 distinct CDR3 sequences in the sample, 18% were seen once. The sequencing sample was made of PBMCs or a T cell subset sorted from them (not recorded which). These receptors were collected from a man between 18 and 35 years old who had mild COVID-19 (a few samples of this study predate the infection). Cell type and time point are not known.

The chain employs TRBV5-1 and TRBJ2-4; no clear D. The CDR3 is made up of 15 amino acids. The germline V and J ends were trimmed by 4 bases and 10 bases, with 21 bases remaining between them. From germline, CDR1 is SGHRS and CDR2 YFSETQ. CDR3 sequence: CASSPLGDGRVIQYF. The CDR3, as DNA: TGCGCCAGCAGCCCCCTTGGTGACGGGCGTGTAATTCAGTACTTC.

The gene calls are TRBV2 and TRBJ1-1; D ambiguous. CDR3 length: 13 amino acids. Trimming took off 6 bases at V and 3 bases at J, with 11 bases between the two ends. Germline V lookup: CDR1 SNHLY, CDR2 FYNNEI. The CDR3 protein is CASSEERDTEAFF. The DNA of the CDR3 is TGTGCCAGCAGCGAGGAGCGGGACACTGAAGCTTTCTTT.

This clonotype has just a few counts. The chain links TRBV5-1 to TRBJ2-2; D is uncertain. Trimming cost V 2 bases and J 6 bases, with 11 bases left between them. Germline values: CDR1 SGHRS, CDR2 YFSETQ. The CDR3 loop spans 14 amino acids. CDR3 DNA: TGCGCCAGCAGCTTTAAAGGTTTGGCCGGGGAGCTGTTTTTT. This codes for CASSFKGLAGELFF.

The rearrangement uses TRBV6-1 and TRBJ2-6; D uncertain. Trimming cost V 4 bases and J 0 bases, with 7 bases left between them. This CDR3 is built from 15 residues. The germline V gene encodes CDR1 MNHNS and CDR2 SASEGT. The CDR3 region is CASSAGPSGANVLTF. For the CDR3, the DNA is TGTGCCAGCAGTGCTGGGCCCTCTGGGGCCAACGTCCTGACTTTC.

This clonotype came up a few times. This rearrangement joins TRBV12-3 or TRBV12-4 to TRBJ1-5; D perhaps matches TRBD1 (6 bases). V was cut by 7 bases and J by 5 bases, with 15 bases left in between. The CDR3 extends over 14 amino acids. CDR3 amino acids: CASTLGRGDQPQHF. DNA for the CDR3: TGTGCCAGCACCTTAGGTAGGGGGGATCAGCCCCAGCATTTT.

The genes are TRBV5-1 and TRBJ2-2; 7 nucleotides match TRBD1. Unmatched junction bases numbered 6, after V lost 4 bases and J lost 0 bases. Germline assignment: CDR1 SGHRS and CDR2 YFSETQ. CDR3 size: 16 residues. CDR3 nucleotide sequence: TGCGCCAGCAGCCTATTTACAGGGGCGAACACCGGGGAGCTGTTTTTT. Its translation is CASSLFTGANTGELFF.

The CDR3 loop is CASSFGDPTYNEQFF. In DNA, the CDR3 is TGTGCCAGCAGCTTCGGAGACCCTACCTACAATGAGCAGTTCTTC. J is TRBJ2-1 and V is TRBV7-3; D is uncertain. Germline CDR1 reads SGHTA; CDR2 reads FQGTGA. The CDR3 is made up of 15 amino acids. V was cut by 3 bases and J by 2 bases, with 11 bases left in between.

The genes are TRBV11-2 and TRBJ2-1, with TRBD1 matching 10 bases. Germline V gene lookup returns CDR1 SGHAT and CDR2 FQNNGV. This CDR3 region has 15 residues. Trimming cost V 1 base and J 5 bases; bases outside gene matches: 2. CDR3 sequence reads: CASSLGTGGNNEQFF. The CDR3 DNA sequence: TGTGCCAGCAGCTTAGGGACAGGGGGGAACAATGAGCAGTTCTTC.

The table lists this clonotype with many counts. The chain couples TRBV5-1 to TRBJ2-1; 12 nucleotides agree with TRBD2. After removal of 4 bases from V and 8 bases from J, the junction contained 10 bases not matched to a gene. Germline V gene sequence: CDR1 SGHRS, CDR2 YFSETQ. The CDR3 totals 16 residues. The CDR3 DNA is TGCGCCAGCAGCACTCTACTAGCGGGGGGTGTCGATGAGCAGTTCTTC. Translating it yields CASSTLLAGGVDEQFF.

This sequence joins TRBV5-6 and TRBJ1-1, with D maybe TRBD1 (5 bases). There are 12 residues in the CDR3. Germline V CDR1 and CDR2: SGHDT, YYEEEE. V was clipped by 4 bases and J by 2 bases, with 6 bases between them. CDR3 in DNA: TGTGCCAGCAGCGACAGCAACACTGAAGCTTTCTTT. The encoded protein is CASSDSNTEAFF.

This clonotype was counted a few times. The rearrangement uses TRBV20-1 and TRBJ2-1, with TRBD2 as a possible D gene (7 bases). From germline, CDR1 is DFQATT and CDR2 SNEGSKA (reference sequence). The CDR3 has 15 residues. V lost 6 bases and J 4 bases, leaving 19 bases between the germline ends. CDR3 nucleotides: TGCAGTGCCAGGGGCTCGGGGGGTTCTTACAATGAGCAGTTCTTC. This translates into CSARGSGGSYNEQFF.

The chain combines TRBV6-1 with TRBJ1-6; 9 nucleotides align to TRBD1. The germline CDR1 and CDR2 sequences are MNHNS and SASEGT. Trimming at V came to 5 bases and at J to 8 bases, leaving 7 bases not matched to a gene. This CDR3 spans 15 amino acids. As DNA, the CDR3 is TGTGCCAGCAGTCTACGTCGGACAGGGGATTCACCCCTCCACTTT. Residues: CASSLRRTGDSPLHF.

This clonotype was picked up a small number of times. The V gene is TRBV20-1, the J gene TRBJ1-1, with D possibly TRBD1 on 6 matching bases. The germline V gene encodes CDR1 DFQATT and CDR2 SNEGSKA (reference sequence). The CDR3 has 15 amino acids. The ends were cut back, 6 bases at V and 6 bases at J, with 23 bases in the middle. The CDR3 is CSAAPGGGYLSEAFF. DNA for the CDR3: TGCAGTGCGGCACCCGGGGGCGGATATCTATCTGAAGCTTTCTTT.

This clonotype was found a few times. The chain uses TRBV28 and TRBJ1-5, with D perhaps TRBD1 (6 bases). V lost 5 bases and J 7 bases, leaving 18 bases between the germline ends. Germline V CDR1 and CDR2: MDHEN, SYDVKM. The CDR3 loop spans 15 amino acids. CDR3 in amino acids: CASSTQAGAGQPQHF. The CDR3 nucleotides are TGTGCCAGCAGTACCCAAGCAGGGGCTGGGCAGCCCCAGCATTTT. The variable domain in full, with the rest retrieved from reference TRBV28 and TRBJ1-5, is DVKVTQSSRYLVKRTGEKVFLECVQDMDHENMFWYRQDPGLGLRLIYFSYDVKMKEKGDIPEGYSVSREKKERFSLILESASTNQTSMYLCASSTQAGAGQPQHFGDGTRLSIL.

This clonotype has just a few counts. The gene calls are TRBV28 and TRBJ2-7; D call uncertain. This CDR3 has 13 amino acids. CDR1 is MDHEN, CDR2 SYDVKM, per germline. The V gene lost 6 bases and the J gene lost 3 bases, with 12 bases spanning the gap. The CDR3 DNA reads as TGTGCCAGCAGCCCGTTGCTCGGCTACGAGCAGTACGTC. Its protein product is CASSPLLGYEQYV.

The chain links TRBV9 to TRBJ1-3; D uncertain. There are 16 residues in the CDR3. V was pared by 0 bases and J by 0 bases, with 10 bases between. Germline assignment: CDR1 SGDLS and CDR2 YYNGEE. CDR3 DNA: TGTGCCAGCAGCGTAGGGGATCCCGCCTCTGGAAACACCATATATTTT. Amino acids: CASSVGDPASGNTIYF. Supplemented by reference TRBV9 and TRBJ1-3, the full variable domain reads DSGVTQTPKHLITATGQRVTLRCSPRSGDLSVYWYQQSLDQGLQFLIQYYNGEERAKGNILERFSAQQFPDLHSELNLSSLELGDSALYFCASSVGDPASGNTIYFGEGSWLTVV.

This clonotype was seen repeatedly, ten times or more. The chain is built from TRBV6-2 or TRBV6-3 and TRBJ2-2; D is possibly TRBD2 (5 bases). The CDR3 contains 14 residues. The ends were cut back, 2 bases at V and 1 base at J, with 5 bases in the middle. The germline V gene encodes CDR1 MNHEY and CDR2 SVGEGT. For the CDR3, the DNA is TGTGCCAGCAGTTACGGGAGGAACACCGGGGAGCTGTTTTTT. Translation gives CASSYGRNTGELFF.

This clonotype came up a few times. The V and J genes are TRBV4-3 and TRBJ2-2; 7 positions match TRBD2. CDR1 LGHNA and CDR2 YSLEER come from the germline V gene. Trimming removed 0 bases from V and 7 bases from J; junction bases left unmatched: 8. This CDR3 contains 16 residues. The CDR3 is CASSQDSWGGYGELFF. CDR3 DNA sequence: TGCGCCAGCAGCCAAGATAGTTGGGGGGGATACGGGGAGCTGTTTTTT.

This chain connects TRBV5-1 to TRBJ2-3; 7 positions agree with TRBD2. Germline CDR1 and CDR2: SGHRS and YFSETQ. J was trimmed by 2 bases and V by 8 bases; bases with no gene match: 11. The CDR3 covers 15 residues. The CDR3 protein is CASTDPGGNTDTQYF. CDR3 sequence (DNA): TGCGCCAGTACCGACCCCGGGGGGAACACAGATACGCAGTATTTT.

The V gene is TRBV29-1, the J gene TRBJ2-7; TRBD2 aligns across 7 bases. Germline V lookup: CDR1 SQVTM, CDR2 ANQGSEA. Trimming at V came to 3 bases and at J to 7 bases, leaving 6 bases not matched to a gene. The CDR3 has 12 amino acids. The CDR3 nucleotides read TGCAGCGTTGATACCCGGGGAGGGGAGCAGTACTTC. Its translation is CSVDTRGGEQYF.

This clonotype was observed many times. V usage is TRBV6-6 and J usage is TRBJ2-1; D is perhaps TRBD2 (6 bases). This CDR3 is 15 amino acids long. Germline V CDR1 and CDR2: MNHNY, SVGAGI (reference sequence). Trimming left V 0 bases short and J 7 bases short, with 13 bases between. The CDR3 DNA reads as TGTGCCAGCAGTTACTCCGGGGGACTGCGGAATGAGCAGTTCTTC. As protein: CASSYSGGLRNEQFF.

Ten or more counts support this clonotype. V and J are TRBV7-9 and TRBJ2-5; D possibly uses TRBD1 or TRBD2 (6 bases each). The V gene's germline CDR1 is SEHNR and CDR2 FQNEAQ (reference sequence). V was cut by 6 bases and J by 4 bases, with 12 bases left in between. The CDR3 runs to 13 residues. The CDR3 sequence is CASSLRGLETQYF. CDR3 nucleotide sequence: TGTGCCAGCAGTCTCCGGGGGCTAGAGACCCAGTACTTC.

In this sample, this clonotype turned up a few times. This sequence joins TRBV12-3 or TRBV12-4 and TRBJ2-7; D is uncertain. Trimming took 10 bases from V and 1 from J, leaving 14 bases between them. This CDR3 has 13 residues. The CDR3 here is CATSRRGSYEQYF. Here the CDR3 DNA reads TGTGCCACATCAAGACGTGGTTCCTACGAGCAGTACTTC.

This clonotype was recorded a few times. The V call is TRBV20-1, the J call TRBJ1-2; D is perhaps TRBD1 (5 bases). From germline, CDR1 is DFQATT and CDR2 SNEGSKA (reference sequence). The germline V and J ends were trimmed by 5 bases and 9 bases, with 13 bases remaining between them. The CDR3 loop spans 11 amino acids. The chain's CDR3 is CSARGGGSYTF. The CDR3 DNA reads as TGCAGTGCTCGGGGGGGAGGTAGCTACACCTTC.

This clonotype was counted only a few times. The chain carries TRBV5-1 and TRBJ2-2; tentatively, D is TRBD1 (6 bases). Germline loops: CDR1 SGHRS, CDR2 YFSETQ. The CDR3 totals 15 residues. V lost 0 bases to trimming and J lost 3 bases, with 9 bases between them. The CDR3 loop reads CASSLVDSDTGELFF. CDR3 nucleotides: TGCGCCAGCAGCTTGGTGGACAGTGACACCGGGGAGCTGTTTTTT.

The chain combines TRBV21-1 with TRBJ1-2; TRBD1, the table's D call, was not compared with the DNA. TRBV21-1 is recorded as a pseudogene. This CDR3 region has 17 residues. The CDR3 reads CASSKCPLDCLFHGYTF. CDR3 DNA sequence: TGTGCCAGCAGCAAATGCCCCTTGGACTGCCTCTTTCATGGCTACACCTTC.

This clonotype showed up just a few times. The chain uses TRBV5-1 and TRBJ2-3; 11 bases map to TRBD2. The CDR3 totals 16 residues. CDR1 and CDR2 (germline): SGHRS, YFSETQ. Germline trimming cut 4 bases from V and 5 bases from J; bases unmatched to any gene: 9. CDR3 protein: CASSLAPSGGQDTQYF. CDR3 coding DNA: TGCGCCAGCAGCCTGGCTCCTAGCGGGGGGCAAGATACGCAGTATTTT.

This clonotype has more than one count but fewer than ten. The V and J genes are TRBV12-3 or TRBV12-4 and TRBJ1-3; D not resolved. The length of the CDR3 is 14 residues. The V end lost 3 bases, the J end lost 3 bases, and 9 bases lay between the germline ends. The CDR3 sequence is CASSFYSFGNTIYF. The CDR3 DNA sequence: TGTGCCAGCAGTTTTTACAGCTTTGGAAACACCATATATTTT.